This TCR beta chain was profiled in a study of siplizumab effects on memory and regulatory T cells. Study-level points and caveats: Apparently more diverse than memory cells, naive T cells also seemed major alloresponse contributors. With siplizumab, Treg-derived clones averaged roughly 62% of mappable alloreactive CD4+ clones, versus 26.9% in controls. No naive or memory phenotype could be assigned to roughly 75-96% of proliferating clones. In siplizumab cultures, the suppressive function of proliferating Tregs remained unconfirmed.

A note on this clone: The antigen remains unidentified.

The V gene's germline CDR1 is GTSNPN and CDR2 SVGIG (reference sequence). The CDR3 is made up of 14 amino acids. With V trimmed by 4 bases and J by 3 bases, 4 bases remained unmatched. TCRdb's copy holds only in-frame clones and misses some; the assay was immunoSEQ multiplex PCR. The data show around 95,000 clones, approximately 94% seen once. V usage is TRBV30 and J usage is TRBJ2-5; TRBD2 aligns across 11 bases. Material for sequencing was non-Treg CD4+ T cells sorted from blood. This receptor was taken from a human donor in good health. CDR3 nucleotides: TGTGCCTGGACCATAGCGGGAGGGAAAGAGACCCAGTACTTC. It specifies CAWTIAGGKETQYF.